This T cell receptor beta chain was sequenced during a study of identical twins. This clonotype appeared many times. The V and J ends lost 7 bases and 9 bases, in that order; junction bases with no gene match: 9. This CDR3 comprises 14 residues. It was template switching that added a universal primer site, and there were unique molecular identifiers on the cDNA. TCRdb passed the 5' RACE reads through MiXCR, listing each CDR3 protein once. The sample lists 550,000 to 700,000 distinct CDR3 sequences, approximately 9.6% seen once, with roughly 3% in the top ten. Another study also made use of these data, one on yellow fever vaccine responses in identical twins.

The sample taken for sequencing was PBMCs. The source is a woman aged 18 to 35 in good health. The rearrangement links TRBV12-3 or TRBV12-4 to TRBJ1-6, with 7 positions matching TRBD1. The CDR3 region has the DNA TGTGCCAGCACCGATACAGGGGTTGTTTCACCCCTCCACTTT. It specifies CASTDTGVVSPLHF.